Listed here are 3 T cell receptor beta chains from one sample, sequenced in a study of cytomegalovirus exposure and HLA in healthy donors. The PCR ran on 60 Vbeta and 13 Jbeta primers. Produced via immunoSEQ multiplex PCR; TCRdb's table is partial and in-frame only. The sample shows 75,000 to 90,000 clones, around 66% of them seen only once. Sample: PBMCs. Receptors originate from a woman aged 40 to 49 in good health and CMV-seropositive.

This clone was detected only a few times. The chain has TRBV28 and TRBJ1-5; the D gene is possibly TRBD1 (5 bases). The V gene's germline CDR1 is MDHEN and CDR2 SYDVKM. This CDR3 has 15 amino acids. The V and J ends lost 4 bases and 4 bases respectively, with 14 bases between them. The CDR3 bases are TGTGCCAGCAGTTCCTTTAGACAGACGAATCAGCCCCAGCATTTT. It codes for CASSSFRQTNQPQHF.

The chain is built from TRBV4-2 and TRBJ1-1; TRBD1 agrees at 10 bases. Trimming removed 0 bases from V and 11 bases from J; junction bases left unmatched: 15. The CDR3 spans 17 residues. Germline CDR1 and CDR2: LGHNA and YNFKEQ. CDR3 region: CASSQDVGTGAAPGAFF. In nucleotides, the CDR3 is TGTGCCAGCAGCCAAGATGTGGGGACAGGGGCCGCGCCTGGGGCTTTCTTT.

This sequence joins TRBV28 and TRBJ1-1; no clear D. CDR1 and CDR2 from the germline V gene are MDHEN and SYDVKM. The germline V and J ends were trimmed by 2 bases and 6 bases, with 22 bases remaining between them. CDR3 length equals 17 residues. The CDR3, as DNA: TGTGCCAGCAGTTTAAGCCCAGGTACGGGAGGGAGGTCTGAAGCTTTCTTT. Its translation is CASSLSPGTGGRSEAFF.